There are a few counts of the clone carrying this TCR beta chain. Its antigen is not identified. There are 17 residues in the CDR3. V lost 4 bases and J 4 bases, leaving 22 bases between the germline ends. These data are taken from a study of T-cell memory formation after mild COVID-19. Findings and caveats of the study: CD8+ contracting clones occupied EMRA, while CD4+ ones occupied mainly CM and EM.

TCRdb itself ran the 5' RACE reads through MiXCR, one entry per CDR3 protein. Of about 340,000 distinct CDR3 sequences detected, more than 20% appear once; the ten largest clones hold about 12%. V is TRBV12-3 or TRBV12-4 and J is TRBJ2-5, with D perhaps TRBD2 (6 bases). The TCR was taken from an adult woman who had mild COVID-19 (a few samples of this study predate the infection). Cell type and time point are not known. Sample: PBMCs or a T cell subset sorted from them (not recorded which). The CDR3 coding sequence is TGTGCCAGCAGTTCTCATATGGCGGGATGGGTGGGAGAGACCCAGTACTTC. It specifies CASSSHMAGWVGETQYF.